The rows below give T cell receptor beta chains drawn from one sample of a study of T-cell reconstitution after alpha-beta-depleted transplantation in children. TCRdb re-called the PCR reads with MiXCR, one entry per CDR3 protein. Altogether about 870,000 distinct CDR3 sequences are present, less than 20% being singletons, with the ten largest covering approximately 5%. Specimen: PBMCs, mostly from graft donor cells, collected 360 days after TCRalphabeta/CD19-depleted stem cell transplant. All receptors come from a male patient younger than 18 who had a stem cell transplant for acute lymphoblastic leukemia, so the T cells may come from the graft donor. Each CDR3 is given with its conserved first and last residue. D genes are given only for firm matches. Only some rows state a clone size, as once, few, many or a class for expanded clones.

length	J	V	D	size	CDR3	DNA
21	TRBJ2-1	TRBV12-3/TRBV12-4	TRBD2	few	CASSSNLGSSGKRRTYNEQFF	TGTGCCAGCAGTTCCAACTTAGGTTCTAGCGGGAAAAGAAGGACCTACAATGAGCAGTTCTTC
15	TRBJ2-7	TRBV21-1	-	-	CASSKEGQGAYEQYF	TGTGCCAGCAGCAAAGAGGGACAGGGGGCATACGAGCAGTACTTC
14	TRBJ2-7	TRBV5-1	TRBD1	-	CASRGDRVYYEQYF	TGCGCCAGCAGAGGGGACAGGGTGTACTACGAGCAGTACTTC
11	TRBJ2-5	TRBV12-3/TRBV12-4	-	many	CASSRRETQYF	TGTGCCAGCAGCCGACGTGAGACCCAGTACTTC
16	TRBJ2-1	TRBV5-4	-	few	CASSPPGHKAYNEQFF	TGTGCCAGCAGCCCACCGGGTCATAAGGCGTACAATGAGCAGTTCTTC
16	TRBJ2-3	TRBV7-3	-	-	CASTHGAETSTDTQYF	TGTGCCAGCACCCATGGGGCGGAAACTAGCACAGATACGCAGTATTTT
15	TRBJ2-3	TRBV7-2	-	few	CASREYPDGTDTQYF	TGTGCCAGCAGAGAATACCCCGACGGCACAGATACGCAGTATTTT
14	TRBJ2-1	TRBV12-3/TRBV12-4	TRBD1	few	CASRQDRGNNEQFF	TGTGCCAGCAGACAGGACAGGGGCAACAATGAGCAGTTCTTC
11	TRBJ2-3	TRBV6-1	-	few	CASSLGISQYF	TGTGCCAGCAGTTTGGGAATTTCGCAGTATTTT
15	TRBJ2-2	TRBV5-1	-	many	CASSSGHPNTGELFF	TGCGCCAGCAGCTCGGGACACCCGAACACCGGGGAGCTGTTTTTT
14	TRBJ1-4	TRBV6-1	-	-	CASSDGILNEKLFF	TGTGCCAGCAGTGATGGGATTTTAAATGAAAAACTGTTTTTT
13	TRBJ1-1	TRBV11-3	-	-	CASSSSLGGEAFF	TGTGCCAGCAGCTCATCTCTGGGGGGTGAAGCTTTCTTT
14	TRBJ2-7	TRBV5-1	TRBD1	few	CASSSGQGVGEQYF	TGCGCCAGCAGCTCCGGACAGGGGGTGGGAGAGCAGTACTTC
17	TRBJ1-5	TRBV7-9	TRBD1	few	CASSSGTGDRRNQPQHF	TGTGCCAGCAGCTCCGGGACAGGGGACCGACGCAATCAGCCCCAGCATTTT
14	TRBJ2-1	TRBV10-3	-	-	CAISEGGVGNEQFF	TGTGCCATCAGTGAAGGGGGGGTGGGCAATGAGCAGTTCTTC
15	TRBJ2-2	TRBV2	-	-	CASITGRVNTGELFF	TGTGCCAGCATAACGGGGCGGGTGAACACCGGGGAGCTGTTTTTT
14	TRBJ2-4	TRBV5-1	TRBD1	few	CASSLEGWDRGQYF	TGCGCCAGCAGCTTGGAGGGTTGGGACAGGGGTCAGTACTTC
14	TRBJ1-5	TRBV28	-	-	CASSAGQNNQPQHF	TGTGCCAGCAGCGCTGGACAGAACAATCAGCCCCAGCATTTT
17	TRBJ2-1	TRBV4-2	-	few	CASSQDWWEGGYNEQFF	TGTGCCAGCAGCCAAGATTGGTGGGAAGGGGGCTACAATGAGCAGTTCTTC
15	TRBJ2-3	TRBV29-1	-	many	CSSTLRDSNTDTQYF	TGCAGCTCAACCCTCCGGGACTCAAACACAGATACGCAGTATTTT
17	TRBJ2-7	TRBV2	TRBD1	few	CANLRDREVKSSCEQYF	TGTGCAAACCTCCGGGACAGAGAAGTTAAAAGTTCCTGCGAGCAGTACTTC
13	TRBJ2-7	TRBV20-1	-	few	CSAQKILAYEQYF	TGCAGTGCCCAAAAGATTCTAGCGTACGAGCAGTACTTC
15	TRBJ1-2	TRBV20-1	-	-	CSATEGSGNIYGYTF	TGCAGTGCTACGGAGGGCAGCGGTAACATCTATGGCTACACCTTC
15	TRBJ2-3	TRBV7-8	-	few	CASSLVAARTDTQYF	TGTGCCAGCAGCTTAGTAGCGGCTCGCACAGATACGCAGTATTTT
15	TRBJ2-3	TRBV7-3	TRBD2	few	CASSQRLAVIDTQYF	TGTGCCAGCAGCCAACGACTAGCCGTCATAGATACGCAGTATTTT
14	TRBJ2-1	TRBV25-1	-	many	CASSEFGSGNEQFF	TGTGCCAGCAGTGAATTCGGGAGTGGCAATGAGCAGTTCTTC
14	TRBJ2-1	TRBV7-9	-	few	CASSLASGQVGQFF	TGTGCCAGCAGCTTAGCGTCTGGCCAGGTGGGGCAGTTCTTC
15	TRBJ2-1	TRBV7-3	TRBD2	few	CASSWTSDSYNEQFF	TGTGCCAGCAGCTGGACTAGCGACTCCTACAATGAGCAGTTCTTC
15	TRBJ1-3	TRBV13	-	-	CASSPGSYSGNTIYF	TGTGCCAGCAGCCCAGGCAGCTACTCTGGAAACACCATATATTTT
15	TRBJ2-5	TRBV4-1	TRBD2	many	CASSHRGLAGETQYF	TGCGCCAGCAGCCACCGGGGACTAGCTGGAGAGACCCAGTACTTC
14	TRBJ2-7	TRBV29-1	TRBD1	-	CSVTKSGTGSKQYF	TGCAGCGTTACCAAGTCCGGGACAGGCTCTAAGCAGTACTTC
15	TRBJ2-7	TRBV7-2	-	-	CASSLRTLRTYEQYF	TGTGCCAGCAGCCTCCGGACTCTGCGGACCTACGAGCAGTACTTC
16	TRBJ2-3	TRBV7-2	-	many	CASSLGTHLGTDTQYF	TGTGCCAGCAGCCTAGGGACTCATCTAGGCACAGATACGCAGTATTTT
15	TRBJ2-2	TRBV19	TRBD2	-	CASSIPSGSTGELFF	TGTGCCAGTAGTATACCTAGCGGGTCGACCGGGGAGCTGTTTTTT
13	TRBJ2-6	TRBV5-1	-	-	CASSDGVANVLTF	TGCGCCAGCAGTGACGGAGTAGCCAACGTCCTGACTTTC
16	TRBJ2-7	TRBV21-1	-	-	CASSTKGGVGSYEQYF	TGTGCCAGCAGCACGAAAGGTGGGGTAGGGTCCTACGAGCAGTACTTC
13	TRBJ2-3	TRBV4-1	-	-	CASYGVETDTQYF	TGCGCCAGTTATGGGGTGGAGACAGATACGCAGTATTTT
16	TRBJ2-1	TRBV24-1	TRBD2	many	CATSDTGTRFDNEQFF	TGTGCCACCAGTGATACCGGGACTAGGTTCGACAATGAGCAGTTCTTC
17	TRBJ1-3	TRBV7-9	TRBD1	few	CASSPRDRALSGNTIYF	TGTGCCAGCAGCCCGCGGGACAGGGCCCTCTCTGGAAACACCATATATTTT
15	TRBJ1-2	TRBV27	-	-	CASSFQQGAYYGYTF	TGTGCCAGCAGTTTCCAACAGGGCGCCTATTATGGCTACACCTTC